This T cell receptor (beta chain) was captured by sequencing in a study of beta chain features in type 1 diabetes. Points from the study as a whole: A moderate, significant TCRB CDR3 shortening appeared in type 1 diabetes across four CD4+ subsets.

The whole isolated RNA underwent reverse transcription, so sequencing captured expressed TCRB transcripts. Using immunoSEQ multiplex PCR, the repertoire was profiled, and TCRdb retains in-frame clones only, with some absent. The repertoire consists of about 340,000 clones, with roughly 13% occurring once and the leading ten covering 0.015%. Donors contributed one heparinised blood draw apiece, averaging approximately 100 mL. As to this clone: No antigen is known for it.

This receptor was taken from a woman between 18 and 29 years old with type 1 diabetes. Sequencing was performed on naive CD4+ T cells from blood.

CDR3: CASSFTGGVSYEQYF. In DNA, the CDR3 is TGTGCCAGCAGCTTCACAGGGGGCGTCTCCTACGAGCAGTACTTC. The chain has TRBV7-8 and TRBJ2-7, with 9 nucleotides matching TRBD1. CDR3 length equals 15 residues. With 3 bases clipped from V and 0 bases from J, the junction kept 3 bases outside the gene matches. Germline V gives CDR1 SGHVS, CDR2 FQNEAQ.